Following are 20 T cell receptor beta chains from one sample sequenced in a study of T-cell reconstitution after alpha-beta-depleted transplantation in children. Unique molecular identifiers were incorporated during preparation of the TCRbeta library. MiXCR was run by TCRdb on the PCR reads, yielding one entry per CDR3 protein. This sample carries approximately 97,000 distinct CDR3 sequences, 4.5% to 7.5% of them seen once, and the ten largest clones take 6.1%. This sample comprised PBMCs, mostly from graft donor cells, obtained 60 days after TCRalphabeta/CD19-depleted stem cell transplant. These receptors were taken from a female patient aged 2 to 10 who had a stem cell transplant for Fanconi anemia, so the T cells may come from the graft donor.

Only a few counts were recorded for this clonotype. The V gene is TRBV20-1, the J gene TRBJ2-3; the D gene could be TRBD1 or TRBD2 (5 bases each). Germline values: CDR1 DFQATT, CDR2 SNEGSKA (reference sequence). Between the trimmed V and J ends, which lost 2 bases and 2 bases, there was a span of 17 bases. The CDR3 loop spans 16 amino acids. The CDR3 DNA follows: TGCAGTGCTAGAATGGATGGGAGAGGGGACACAGATACGCAGTATTTT. Translation: CSARMDGRGDTDTQYF.

This clonotype came up many times. The chain links TRBV7-2 to TRBJ2-1; D ambiguous. CDR3 length: 16 amino acids. Per the germline V gene, CDR1 is SGHTA and CDR2 is FQGNSA. Trimming left V 4 bases short and J 4 bases short, with 17 bases between. CDR3 nucleotides: TGTGCCAGCAGCTATAGGGTACAGTCGGCTTACAATGAGCAGTTCTTC. Amino acids: CASSYRVQSAYNEQFF.

In this sample, this clonotype turned up many times. This chain connects TRBV19 to TRBJ2-4; 7 bases agree with TRBD1. In germline, CDR1 is LNHDA, CDR2 SQIVND (reference sequence). The J segment lost 5 bases and the V segment lost 6 bases, leaving 7 bases of the junction unmatched. The CDR3 runs 14 residues. The CDR3 loop reads CASRRTGLENIQYF. CDR3 DNA sequence: TGTGCCAGTAGAAGGACAGGCTTGGAAAACATTCAGTACTTC.

Ten or more counts support this clonotype. J is TRBJ2-5 and V is TRBV20-1; TRBD2 matches 12 bases. After removal of 4 bases from V and 5 bases from J, the junction contained 5 bases not matched to a gene. Germline V CDR1 and CDR2: DFQATT, SNEGSKA (reference sequence). This CDR3 has 14 amino acids. The CDR3 DNA sequence: TGCAGTGCTAACCTAGCGGGAGGGGGGGAGACCCAGTACTTC. Translation: CSANLAGGGETQYF.

This clonotype has at least ten counts. Here the CDR3 DNA reads TGTGCCACCAGCAGAGCCTTGACAGAGAACACCGGGGAGCTGTTTTTT. The encoded protein is CATSRALTENTGELFF. This rearrangement joins TRBV15 to TRBJ2-2; a possible D gene is TRBD1 (5 bases). V lost 1 base and J lost 1, with 10 bases in between. This CDR3 is built from 16 residues. Germline CDR1 LNHNV, CDR2 YYDKDF (reference sequence). Based on the CDR3 plus reference TRBV15 and TRBJ2-2, the full variable domain is DAMVIQNPRYQVTQFGKPVTLSCSQTLNHNVMYWYQQKSSQAPKLLFHYYDKDFNNEADTPDNFQSRRPNTSFCFLDIRSPGLGDTAMYLCATSRALTENTGELFFGEGSRLTVL.

The table lists this clonotype with many counts. This chain uses TRBV4-1 with TRBJ2-1; a possible D gene is TRBD2 (6 bases). Trimming cost V 8 bases and J 6 bases, with 11 bases left between them. The germline gives CDR1 MGHRA, CDR2 YSYEKL. The CDR3 totals 12 residues. The chain's CDR3 is CASADYPNEQFF. In DNA, the CDR3 is TGCGCCAGCGCGGACTATCCCAATGAGCAGTTCTTC.

The chain carries TRBV4-1 and TRBJ1-6; D gene unclear. The length of the CDR3 is 15 residues. V lost 1 base and J lost 5, with 9 bases in between. Germline V CDR1 and CDR2: MGHRA, YSYEKL. CDR3 sequence: CASSQVRGDNSPLHF. CDR3 DNA sequence: TGCGCCAGCAGCCAAGTGCGGGGAGATAATTCACCCCTCCACTTT.

This clonotype came up many times. The chain carries TRBV20-1 and TRBJ2-5; D not resolved. This CDR3 is built from 11 residues. Germline V gene sequence: CDR1 DFQATT, CDR2 SNEGSKA (reference sequence). Trimming shortened V by 4 bases and J by 4 bases, and 7 bases separated the two germline ends. The CDR3 DNA reads TGCAGTGCTAACATCGCAGAGACCCAGTACTTC. Its protein is CSANIAETQYF.

There are a few counts of this clonotype. This rearrangement joins TRBV4-1 to TRBJ2-4; no clear D gene. The CDR3 covers 13 residues. The germline CDR1 and CDR2 sequences are MGHRA and YSYEKL. V was trimmed by 5 bases and J by 8 bases, leaving 13 bases between them. The CDR3 sequence is CASSYGPRDIQYF. CDR3 DNA sequence: TGCGCCAGCAGCTACGGGCCCAGAGACATTCAGTACTTC.

This clonotype was observed at least ten times. The CDR3 loop is CASTPLVYTDTQYF. In DNA form, the CDR3 reads TGTGCCAGCACCCCGTTAGTCTACACAGATACGCAGTATTTT. The rearrangement uses TRBV7-2 and TRBJ2-3; D unclear. The germline V and J ends were trimmed by 7 bases and 2 bases, with 13 bases remaining between them. The CDR3 consists of 14 residues. Germline lookup yields CDR1 SGHTA and CDR2 FQGNSA.

The chain combines TRBV2 with TRBJ2-4, with 10 positions matching TRBD2. Germline CDR1 SNHLY, CDR2 FYNNEI. V shed 6 bases and J 9 bases; nucleotides not matched to a gene: 11. This CDR3 is built from 15 residues. CDR3 in amino acids: CASRGAGGPYRIQYF. The DNA for the CDR3 is TGTGCCAGCAGGGGAGCGGGGGGGCCCTATCGCATTCAGTACTTC.

The J gene is TRBJ1-5, the V gene TRBV6-1; TRBD1 is a possible D gene (6 bases). CDR3 length: 16 amino acids. The germline V and J ends were trimmed by 5 bases and 7 bases, with 21 bases remaining between them. The germline V gene has CDR1 MNHNS and CDR2 SASEGT. The CDR3 reads CASSQHPTGMGQPQHF. CDR3 nucleotides: TGTGCCAGCAGTCAACACCCTACAGGGATGGGGCAGCCCCAGCATTTT.

The table lists this clonotype with many counts. V gene TRBV28 combines with J gene TRBJ1-4; TRBD1 is a possible D gene (5 bases). CDR1 is MDHEN and CDR2 is SYDVKM in the germline V gene. The CDR3 loop spans 17 amino acids. The ends were cut back, 7 bases at V and 5 bases at J, with 23 bases in the middle. CDR3 in amino acids: CASTRDRHKWANEKLFF. DNA of the CDR3: TGTGCCAGCACCCGGGACCGACATAAATGGGCGAATGAAAAACTGTTTTTT.

This clonotype has ten or more counts. This rearrangement joins TRBV2 to TRBJ2-3; tentative D call: TRBD2 (6 bases). With 3 bases removed from V and 4 bases from J, the gap between germline ends came to 11 bases. This CDR3 region has 14 residues. CDR1 is SNHLY, CDR2 FYNNEI, per germline. The CDR3 coding sequence is TGTGCCAGCAGTGATATACTAGCAGCAGATACGCAGTATTTT. Protein product: CASSDILAADTQYF.

In its sample, this clonotype was seen many times. This chain uses TRBV10-3 with TRBJ2-3; the D gene is possibly TRBD2 (5 bases). V shed 8 bases and J shed 1 base, with 10 bases lying between them. CDR3 length equals 13 residues. Per germline, CDR1 ENHRY and CDR2 SYGVKD. CDR3 region: CAILGGGTDTQYF. In DNA, the CDR3 is TGTGCCATCCTCGGAGGAGGCACAGATACGCAGTATTTT.

This clonotype was found a few times. This chain connects TRBV10-3 to TRBJ1-4, with 9 bases lining up with TRBD1. The V segment lost 4 bases and the J segment 5 bases; nucleotides outside the gene matches: 5. Germline CDR1 ENHRY, CDR2 SYGVKD. The CDR3 totals 15 residues. CDR3 residues: CAISVSGTGNEKLFF. Written as DNA, the CDR3 is TGTGCCATCAGTGTCTCCGGGACAGGGAATGAAAAACTGTTTTTT.

This clonotype was counted at least ten times. The CDR3 is CASSRGLASYNEQFF. CDR3 sequence (DNA): TGTGCCAGCTCAAGAGGACTAGCCTCCTACAATGAGCAGTTCTTC. This rearrangement joins TRBV18 to TRBJ2-1; 8 bases fit TRBD2. Germline assignment: CDR1 KGHSH and CDR2 LQKENI. The CDR3 totals 15 residues. V trimming: 5 bases; J trimming: 0 bases; junction bases outside the gene matches: 3.

This clonotype has at least ten counts. The chain couples TRBV14 to TRBJ2-1, with a possible D match to TRBD1 (6 bases). Germline loops: CDR1 SGHDN, CDR2 FVKESK. This CDR3 is 13 amino acids long. V gave up 5 bases and J gave up 4 bases, with 9 bases separating them. CDR3 nucleotide sequence: TGTGCCAGCAGCAGGACAGCTTACAATGAGCAGTTCTTC. As protein: CASSRTAYNEQFF.

V gene TRBV6-2 or TRBV6-3 combines with J gene TRBJ2-7; the D gene could be TRBD1 or TRBD2 (5 bases each). CDR3 length: 17 residues. Between the trimmed V and J ends, which lost 5 bases and 2 bases, there was a span of 22 bases. Per germline, CDR1 MNHEY and CDR2 SVGEGT. CDR3 sequence (DNA): TGTGCCAGCAGTACGGGGAACCGGGACGGAGTAACCTACGAGCAGTACTTC. It translates to CASSTGNRDGVTYEQYF.

This clonotype was recorded many times. The chain carries TRBV19 and TRBJ2-1; 9 positions agree with TRBD2. This CDR3 comprises 15 residues. V lost 5 bases and J lost 8; bases outside the gene matches: 10. Germline assignment: CDR1 LNHDA and CDR2 SQIVND (reference sequence). DNA for the CDR3: TGTGCCAGTAGTTCAGCGGGAGGATGGCTCGATGAGCAGTTCTTC. Translating gives CASSSAGGWLDEQFF.